The 12 T cell receptor beta chains listed next were all sequenced from one sample in a study of shared clonotypes between healthy human individuals (TCRdb year 2020). The method was the immunoSEQ multiplex PCR assay. This immuneACCESS table, as held by TCRdb, lists in-frame sequences with V and J called but not all clones. Of the missing ones, under half trace to an unresolved V gene in checked studies; the others have no known cause. The sample table lists about 2.5 million clones, 92% of them with a count of one. The leading ten clones occupy 0.37% of the sample. Sequencing was carried out using naive CD4+ T cells from PBMCs. Per the publication, the cell subset or site label means: CD45RA+ positively selected. All receptors come from a man between 18 and 35 years old in good health. Some clones in this sample may be carry-over from other donors' samples.

The genes are TRBV6-1 and TRBJ1-1; the D is unclear. The germline V gene has CDR1 MNHNS and CDR2 SASEGT. V was cut by 4 bases and J by 1 base, with 10 bases left in between. The CDR3 is made up of 14 amino acids. The CDR3 coding sequence is TGTGCCAGCAGTGCAACGGGGTGGAACACTGAAGCTTTCTTT. Amino acid sequence: CASSATGWNTEAFF.

This clone has a single count. This chain links TRBV7-3 with TRBJ2-1, with 13 bases identical to TRBD2. Germline V lookup: CDR1 SGHTA, CDR2 FQGTGA. The CDR3 consists of 16 residues. Germline trimming cut 5 bases from V and 7 bases from J; bases unmatched to any gene: 8. Written as DNA, the CDR3 is TGTGCCAGCAGCCCGCGGACTAGCGGGAGTAGAAATGAGCAGTTCTTC. Residues: CASSPRTSGSRNEQFF. The variable domain in full, with the rest retrieved from reference TRBV7-3 and TRBJ2-1, is GAGVSQTPSNKVTEKGKYVELRCDPISGHTALYWYRQSLGQGPEFLIYFQGTGAADDSGLPNDRFFAVRPEGSVSTLKIQRTERGDSAVYLCASSPRTSGSRNEQFFGPGTRLTVL.

This rearrangement joins TRBV11-3 to TRBJ1-4; 9 bases are shared with TRBD1. The germline gives CDR1 SGHNT, CDR2 YENEEA. J was trimmed by 7 bases and V by 5 bases; bases with no gene match: 8. CDR3 size: 15 residues. CDR3 protein: CASSPHRGRAEKLFF. The CDR3 coding sequence is TGTGCCAGCAGCCCCCACAGGGGGCGCGCTGAAAAACTGTTTTTT.

The V call is TRBV7-7, the J call TRBJ2-7, with D tentatively TRBD1 (5 bases). CDR3 size: 17 residues. V shed 2 bases and J shed 4 bases, with 21 bases lying between them. Looked up from germline, CDR1 is SSHAT and CDR2 is FNYEAQ (reference sequence). CDR3 DNA: TGTGCCAGCAGCTTAACGTGGTATGGGGCTGCCGGGTACGAGCAGTACTTC. Residues: CASSLTWYGAAGYEQYF.

This CDR3 reads CASGTTGQGNQPQHF. The CDR3 nucleotides read TGTGCCAGTGGCACAACGGGACAGGGGAATCAGCCCCAGCATTTT. This chain connects TRBV28 to TRBJ1-5; 10 bases line up with TRBD1. The germline V gene has CDR1 MDHEN and CDR2 SYDVKM. V lost 9 bases, J lost 4 bases, and 9 bases stayed unmatched. CDR3 size: 15 residues. The complete variable domain, with remaining parts taken from reference TRBV28 and TRBJ1-5, reads DVKVTQSSRYLVKRTGEKVFLECVQDMDHENMFWYRQDPGLGLRLIYFSYDVKMKEKGDIPEGYSVSREKKERFSLILESASTNQTSMYLCASGTTGQGNQPQHFGDGTRLSIL.

This clone has a single count. The chain links TRBV4-1 to TRBJ1-2; a weak D match, TRBD1 (5 bases). V was clipped by 6 bases and J by 4 bases, with 18 bases between them. The CDR3 runs 15 residues. CDR1 is MGHRA, CDR2 YSYEKL, per germline. In DNA form, the CDR3 reads TGCGCCAGCAGGACTGGGACGGCGGGTAGCTATGGCTACACCTTC. Its protein is CASRTGTAGSYGYTF.

The CDR3 nucleotides read TGTGCCAGCTCAGAACGGACAGGGGGGAACACTGAAGCTTTCTTT. Its protein product is CASSERTGGNTEAFF. This chain uses TRBV18 with TRBJ1-1, with 10 bases matching TRBD1. Losses at the gene ends were 5 bases for V and 1 base for J; bases not matched to a gene: 4. CDR1 is KGHSH, CDR2 LQKENI, per germline. This CDR3 region has 15 residues.

The V gene is TRBV28, the J gene TRBJ1-2, with 9 bases matching TRBD1. V lost 5 bases, J lost 6 bases, and 10 bases stayed unmatched. The CDR3 runs 15 residues. Germline V CDR1 and CDR2: MDHEN, SYDVKM. The CDR3 DNA is TGTGCCAGCAGTGTAAGTGGACAGGGGACAAATGGCTACACCTTC. Its protein is CASSVSGQGTNGYTF.

The chain joins TRBV19 to TRBJ2-5, with 8 bases identical to TRBD1. The CDR3 contains 15 residues. V was pared by 4 bases and J by 3 bases, with 7 bases of the junction left unmatched. Germline CDR1 reads LNHDA; CDR2 reads SQIVND (reference sequence). The CDR3 DNA sequence: TGTGCCAGTAGTAACCCGGGACAGGCTAAAGAGACCCAGTACTTC. Its protein product is CASSNPGQAKETQYF.

The rearrangement links TRBV18 to TRBJ1-1; tentatively, D is TRBD1 (6 bases). V lost 4 bases, J lost 1 base, and 10 bases lay in between. The CDR3 is 14 amino acids. In germline, CDR1 is KGHSH, CDR2 LQKENI. The CDR3 sequence is CASSQTTGNTEAFF. CDR3 nucleotide sequence: TGTGCCAGCTCACAAACGACAGGGAACACTGAAGCTTTCTTT.

The chain joins TRBV4-1 to TRBJ2-7; D is possibly TRBD1 (6 bases). This CDR3 is 16 amino acids long. The germline V gene has CDR1 MGHRA and CDR2 YSYEKL. V lost 4 bases and J lost 4, with 20 bases in between. As DNA, the CDR3 is TGCGCCAGCAGCCCCACTAGGGGGATTACCCGTTACGAGCAGTACTTC. It is translated as CASSPTRGITRYEQYF.

The gene calls are TRBV15 and TRBJ1-1; tentatively, D is TRBD1 (6 bases). Trimming left V 1 base short and J 8 bases short, with 14 bases between. CDR3 size: 14 residues. The germline CDR1 and CDR2 sequences are LNHNV and YYDKDF (reference sequence). The CDR3 nucleotides read TGTGCCACCAGCAGAGTCACCCTCGGGACAGAAGCTTTCTTT. Protein sequence: CATSRVTLGTEAFF.